Listed below are T cell receptor beta chains from one sample, sequenced in a study of shared clonotypes between healthy human individuals. Sequencing was performed with immunoSEQ multiplex PCR; in TCRdb, only in-frame clones are kept and a portion is missing. The sample comprises approximately 2.5 million clones, roughly 93% of which are singletons, and approximately 0.37% rests with the top ten. The sample comprised naive CD4+ T cells from PBMCs. Every receptor here comes from a man younger than 30 in good health. Some clones in this sample may be carry-over from other donors' samples. CDR3s include the opening cysteine and the closing phenylalanine or tryptophan. The D gene is left open where the match is weak. Part of the rows lack a size; the others show once, few, many or a class for expanded clones.

j_call cdr3_length d_call clone_size v_call cdr3_nt cdr3_aa
TRBJ1-2 15 - - TRBV18 TGTGCCAGCTCACCAGGAGGGAGAGGGCACTATGGCTACACCTTC CASSPGGRGHYGYTF
TRBJ2-7 14 - - TRBV2 TGTGCCAGCTCCCGCTCCGGGTCCCTCTACGAGCAGTACTTC CASSRSGSLYEQYF
TRBJ1-2 16 - - TRBV28 TGTGCCAGCAGTACCTACCTATCCAGGGGTAGCTATGGCTACACCTTC CASSTYLSRGSYGYTF
TRBJ1-2 13 - - TRBV9 TGTGCCAGCAGCGTAGGCAGGGAAGCTGGCTACACCTTC CASSVGREAGYTF
TRBJ1-1 13 - - TRBV28 TGTGCCAGCTCGTCCCCAGGGTACACTGAAGCTTTCTTT CASSSPGYTEAFF
TRBJ1-6 13 - - TRBV28 TGTGCACTGCGGAGGTCCTATAATTCACCCCTCCACTTT CALRRSYNSPLHF
TRBJ2-2 15 - once TRBV28 TGTGCCAGCAGGGGTTCACAGGGACACACCGGGGAGCTGTTTTTT CASRGSQGHTGELFF
TRBJ1-4 17 TRBD1 - TRBV10-3 TGTGCCACCTCTAAGGGGGCGTATGGAGGAATGAATGAAAAACTGTTTTTT CATSKGAYGGMNEKLFF
TRBJ1-2 14 - - TRBV28 TGTGCCAGCAGCCATGGGACGCTACCTAATGGCTACACCTTC CASSHGTLPNGYTF
TRBJ1-1 13 - - TRBV19 TGTGCCAGGCCCGGGTGCGGGAACACTGAAGCTTTCTTT CARPGCGNTEAFF
TRBJ2-2 16 TRBD2 - TRBV7-9 TGTGCCAGCAGCCGAGGGACTAGCCAGAACACCGGGGAGCTGTTTTTT CASSRGTSQNTGELFF
TRBJ1-2 15 - - TRBV6-5 TGTGCCAGCAGTTCCGTGACAGACTTTAACTATGGCTACACCTTC CASSSVTDFNYGYTF
TRBJ1-1 16 - - TRBV11-2 TGTGCCAGCAGCTTAGATGGATGGGGTCGGAACACTGAAGCTTTCTTT CASSLDGWGRNTEAFF
TRBJ2-1 17 TRBD2 - TRBV5-1 TGCGCCAGCAGCCTAAAACGGGGTGCTAGCGGGATCAATGAGCAGTTCTTC CASSLKRGASGINEQFF
TRBJ1-1 16 TRBD1 once TRBV30 TGTGCCTGGAGCCCCCGGGGGACAGGGAGGTGGACTGAAGCTTTCTTT CAWSPRGTGRWTEAFF
TRBJ2-3 16 - - TRBV5-1 TGCGCCAGCAGCTTGGACCGGGTACTGAGCACAGATACGCAGTATTTT CASSLDRVLSTDTQYF
TRBJ1-1 16 - - TRBV5-6 TGTGCCAGCAGCCCCAACGGGGGGGTGGAAGGCACTGAAGCTTTCTTT CASSPNGGVEGTEAFF
TRBJ1-5 14 TRBD1 - TRBV9 TGTGCCAGCAGCGGGGACAGAAGCAATCAGCCCCAGCATTTT CASSGDRSNQPQHF
TRBJ2-2 12 - - TRBV7-9 TGTGCCAGCAGCTTTGGAACCGGGGAGCTGTTTTTT CASSFGTGELFF
TRBJ2-7 13 - - TRBV30 TGTGCCTGGGGCAGGACAGGGAGGGACGAGCAGTACTTC CAWGRTGRDEQYF
TRBJ2-6 19 - - TRBV10-3 TGTGCCATCAGTGGGCCGGCTTCTGTCCCGAGCTCTGGGGCCAACGTCCTGACTTTC CAISGPASVPSSGANVLTF
TRBJ2-5 15 - once TRBV7-8 TGTGCCAGCAGCAGGAACAGGCCCCCTAAGGAGACCCAGTACTTC CASSRNRPPKETQYF
TRBJ2-5 14 - - TRBV28 TGTGCCAGCAGTTCTCGGGACAAACAAGAGACCCAGTACTTC CASSSRDKQETQYF
TRBJ2-5 17 TRBD2 - TRBV15 TGTGCCACCAGCAGAGTTTTAGCGGGAAATAGAAGGGAGACCCAGTACTTC CATSRVLAGNRRETQYF
TRBJ2-3 15 TRBD2 once TRBV6-5 TGTGCCAGCAGCCCCTCCCGGCGGGAGGCCCAGGTGCAGTATTTT CASSPSRREAQVQYF
TRBJ1-1 14 - - TRBV19 TGTGCCAGTAGTATTATCCCTTCGAACACTGAAGCTTTCTTT CASSIIPSNTEAFF
TRBJ2-7 19 TRBD2 - TRBV28 TGTGCCAGCAGTTCCCCCGGACTAGCGGGAGGGCCTAGCTCCTACGAGCAGTACTTC CASSSPGLAGGPSSYEQYF
TRBJ2-3 16 TRBD2 - TRBV11-2 TGTGCCAGCAGCTTAGCAAGACTAGCGGGCACAGATACGCAGTATTTT CASSLARLAGTDTQYF
TRBJ2-1 15 TRBD2 once TRBV27 TGTGCCAGCAGTTTCTTGCGGGAGTATGCCAATGAGCAGTTCTTC CASSFLREYANEQFF
TRBJ2-3 12 - - TRBV15 TGTGCCACCTCAAAAGGTCCAGATACGCAGTATTTT CATSKGPDTQYF
TRBJ1-1 17 TRBD1 - TRBV29-1 TGCAGTGCCTTCGGGGCTAGGGCAAGGGGGCTGAACACTGAAGCTTTCTTT CSAFGARARGLNTEAFF
TRBJ1-3 15 - - TRBV28 TGTGCCAGCAGTCCAGATGGATTAGGTGGAAACACCATATATTTT CASSPDGLGGNTIYF
TRBJ1-2 14 - - TRBV25-1 TGTGCCAGCAGCGAATACAGGGACGGCTATGGCTACACCTTC CASSEYRDGYGYTF
TRBJ1-4 15 TRBD1 - TRBV6-5 TGTGCCACTTCCACAGGGGGCGCATCTAATGAAAAACTGTTTTTT CATSTGGASNEKLFF
TRBJ2-2 17 TRBD2 - TRBV9 TGTGCCAGCAGCCCCATTGGAGCGGGAGTGAACACCGGGGAGCTGTTTTTT CASSPIGAGVNTGELFF
TRBJ2-4 11 - - TRBV6-5 TGTGCCAGCAGTTACGCCCAGAGGGAGTACTTC CASSYAQREYF
TRBJ2-1 15 - - TRBV7-3 TGTGCCAGCAGCTTAGACTTGGCGGAATACAATGAGCAGTTCTTC CASSLDLAEYNEQFF
TRBJ2-6 19 TRBD2 - TRBV5-4 TGTGCCAGCAGCCCCGCCGGACTAGCGGTTCCCTCTGGGGCCAACGTCCTGACTTTC CASSPAGLAVPSGANVLTF
TRBJ2-1 16 - - TRBV9 TGTGCCAGCAGCGTAGCTCCAGGGACCTCCTACAATGAGCAGTTCTTC CASSVAPGTSYNEQFF
TRBJ2-7 13 TRBD2 - TRBV18 TGTGCCAGCTCCCGGGGGGGGAAGGACGAGCAGTACTTC CASSRGGKDEQYF
TRBJ2-2 16 TRBD1 - TRBV27 TGTGCCAGCAGCAAAGAGAGGGACAGGACGACCGGGGAGCTGTTTTTT CASSKERDRTTGELFF
TRBJ2-3 18 TRBD2 once TRBV5-1 TGCGCCAGCAGCCCGGGAGGTCTAGCGGGAGGGCAGGGAGATACGCAGTATTTT CASSPGGLAGGQGDTQYF
TRBJ2-1 17 - - TRBV7-2 TGTGCCAGCAGCCGTAGTGGGGGCGGGAGCTCCTACAATGAGCAGTTCTTC CASSRSGGGSSYNEQFF
TRBJ2-7 11 - - TRBV28 TGTGCCAGCAGTTACAGGTTCGAGCAGTACTTC CASSYRFEQYF
TRBJ1-5 15 - - TRBV28 TGTGCCAGCAGTTTCGTGGCCAGGGCAATGCAGCCCCAGCATTTT CASSFVARAMQPQHF
TRBJ2-1 17 TRBD2 - TRBV6-1 TGTGCCAGCAGTGGATGGCGAGCGGGGAGCTCCTACAATGAGCAGTTCTTC CASSGWRAGSSYNEQFF